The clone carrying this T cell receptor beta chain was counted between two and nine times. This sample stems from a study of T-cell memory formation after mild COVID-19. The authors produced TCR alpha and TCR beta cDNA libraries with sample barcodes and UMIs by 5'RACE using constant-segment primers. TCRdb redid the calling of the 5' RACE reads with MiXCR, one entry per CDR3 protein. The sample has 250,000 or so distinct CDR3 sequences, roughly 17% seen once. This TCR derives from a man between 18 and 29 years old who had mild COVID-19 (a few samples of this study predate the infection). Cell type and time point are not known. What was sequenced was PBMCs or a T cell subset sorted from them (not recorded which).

DNA of the CDR3: TGTGCCAGCAGTCCTTCAGGGACTAGCGGGGGTTACGAGCAGTACTTC. Translated, it gives CASSPSGTSGGYEQYF. J is TRBJ2-7 and V is TRBV27; 14 bases fit TRBD2. The CDR3 is 16 residues long. Germline loops: CDR1 MNHEY, CDR2 SMNVEV (reference sequence). J lost 4 bases, V lost 5 bases, and 7 bases had no gene match.